This T cell receptor (beta chain) stems from a study of T-cell memory formation after mild COVID-19. TCRdb passed the 5' RACE reads through MiXCR, listing each CDR3 protein once. The sample lists 450,000 to 650,000 distinct CDR3 sequences, around 21% occurring once. CDR3 size: 16 residues. The ends lost 3 bases at V and 5 bases at J; junction bases unmatched: 11. Germline V gene sequence: CDR1 LGHNA, CDR2 YSLEER. There are many counts of this clonotype. Input material: PBMCs or a T cell subset sorted from them (not recorded which). The receptor was isolated from an adult woman who had mild COVID-19 (a few samples of this study predate the infection). Cell type and time point are not known. This sequence joins TRBV4-3 and TRBJ2-7; the match to TRBD1 covers 9 bases. The CDR3 DNA follows: TGCGCCAGCAGCCATTGGGGGACAGGGAAGCGAAACGAGCAGTACTTC. It yields the protein CASSHWGTGKRNEQYF.